The sample holds one count of the clone carrying this T cell receptor beta chain. Its specificity is unknown. The sample comes from a study of vaccination and CD4 T cells after COVID-19. Study as a whole: Control wells got either CEFX epitopes, HIV-1 Nef peptides, or no peptide at all.

Study findings and constraints: Relatively small numbers of convalescent patients were studied, with no early post-infection timepoints included.

With V trimmed by 1 base and J by 6 bases, 11 bases remained unmatched. CDR1 is SGHAT, CDR2 FQNNGV, per germline. The CDR3 contains 16 residues. Oncomine TCR Beta short-read sequencing was applied to DNA from cultured CD4+ T cells. In this case, cultured CD4+ T cells provided the extracted genomic DNA. TCRdb re-called the PCR reads through MiXCR, storing one row per CDR3 protein. This table has 11,000 or so distinct CDR3 sequences, roughly 67% appearing once. As to treatment: approximately nine-day PBMC culture with coronavirus spike peptide pools or control peptides (ViraFEST assay). This clonotype originated in a human donor who had recovered from COVID-19. This chain uses TRBV11-2 with TRBJ2-7; 8 nucleotides align to TRBD2. The sample was CD4+ T cells from blood, cultured in vitro. CDR3 amino acids: CASSLGRVAGKGEQYF. For the CDR3, the DNA is TGTGCCAGCAGCTTAGGCAGGGTAGCGGGGAAAGGCGAGCAGTACTTC.